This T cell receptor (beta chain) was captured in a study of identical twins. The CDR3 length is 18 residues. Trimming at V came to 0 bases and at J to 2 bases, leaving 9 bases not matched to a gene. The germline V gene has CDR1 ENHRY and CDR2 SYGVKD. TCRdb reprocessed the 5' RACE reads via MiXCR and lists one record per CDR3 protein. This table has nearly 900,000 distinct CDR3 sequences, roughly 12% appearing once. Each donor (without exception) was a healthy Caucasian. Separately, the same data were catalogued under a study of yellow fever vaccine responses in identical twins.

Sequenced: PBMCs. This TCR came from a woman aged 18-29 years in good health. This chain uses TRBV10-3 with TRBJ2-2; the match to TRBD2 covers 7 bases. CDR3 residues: CAISESTGEGNNTGELFF. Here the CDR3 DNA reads TGTGCCATCAGTGAGTCGACGGGGGAGGGAAACAACACCGGGGAGCTGTTTTTT.